This TCR beta chain is from a study of blood T cells in healthy people across ages. A sample-barcoded 5' primer and a J-beta primer mix were used in a second PCR of roughly 7 to 11 cycles. TCRdb re-called the 5' RACE reads with MiXCR, one entry per CDR3 protein. Of 900,000 to 950,000 distinct CDR3 sequences in the sample, 29% were seen once. The length of the CDR3 is 13 residues. Trimming removed 9 bases at V and 2 bases at J, with 14 bases between. Germline lookup yields CDR1 SGHTA and CDR2 FQGNSA. The same specimen was also included in a second study, on T cells of mothers and their children. That paper notes: Once extracted, all RNA went into cDNA synthesis at roughly 1.4 ug per 15 ul. Sequencing got over 9.5 million TCR beta CDR3 reads from each mother and roughly 2.7 million from each child.

The sequence derives from a woman in her thirties or forties in good health. The chain has TRBV7-2 and TRBJ2-7; D might be TRBD1 (5 bases). Sequencing input: blood. CDR3 bases: TGTGCCAGTGGCGACAGCTTTACCTACGAGCAGTACTTC. Its translation: CASGDSFTYEQYF.